This T cell receptor (beta chain) was recorded in a study of shared clonotypes between healthy human individuals. This clone has only one observation. What it binds is not known. Study-wide points: Estimated clonotype richness was generally higher in naive than memory subsets.

CD45RO-negative CD8 cells positively selected for CCR7 made up the naive population, which excluded terminally differentiated effector memory CD45RA+ cells. The protocol was immunoSEQ multiplex PCR, while the TCRdb copy is restricted to in-frame clones and leaves out a portion. Of about 1,800,000 clones listed, just under 95% are singletons. From germline, CDR1 is SEHNR and CDR2 FQNEAQ (reference sequence). The length of the CDR3 is 14 residues. Trimming shortened V by 1 base and J by 3 bases, and 7 bases separated the two germline ends. The chain couples TRBV7-9 to TRBJ2-1, with TRBD2 as a possible D gene (5 bases). The TCR was taken from a man aged 18 to 30 in good health. Sequences were obtained from naive CD8+ T cells sorted from blood. The CDR3 bases are TGTGCCAGCAGCTTAGAGGAGGTCTACAATGAGCAGTTCTTC. This gives the protein CASSLEEVYNEQFF. The variable domain in full, with the rest retrieved from reference TRBV7-9 and TRBJ2-1, is DTGVSQNPRHKITKRGQNVTFRCDPISEHNRLYWYRQTLGQGPEFLTYFQNEAQLEKSRLLSDRFSAERPKGSFSTLEIQRTEQGDSAMYLCASSLEEVYNEQFFGPGTRLTVL.